The 14 T cell receptor beta chains below all came from one sample that was sequenced in a study of T cells of healthy individuals. TCRdb reprocessed the 5' RACE reads via MiXCR and lists one record per CDR3 protein. The table has more than 85,000 distinct CDR3 sequences, about 16% seen once. The receptors were gathered from a human donor in good health.

The rearrangement links TRBV12-3 or TRBV12-4 to TRBJ2-7; D is undetermined. V lost 1 base and J 4 bases, leaving 5 bases between the germline ends. This CDR3 contains 12 residues. CDR3 bases: TGTGCCAGCAGTTTAGAACGTTACGAGCAGTACTTC. This codes for CASSLERYEQYF.

This clonotype was detected only a few times. The rearrangement joins TRBV4-2 to TRBJ2-5; no clear D. Germline CDR1 LGHNA, CDR2 YNFKEQ. This CDR3 region has 15 residues. V was trimmed by 1 base and J by 0 bases, leaving 9 bases between them. In nucleotides, the CDR3 is TGTGCCAGCAGCCAAGGGATTGGGGACCAAGAGACCCAGTACTTC. Protein sequence: CASSQGIGDQETQYF.

This clonotype was seen a few times. The chain uses TRBV7-9 and TRBJ2-5; 9 bases line up with TRBD1. Trimming at V came to 7 bases and at J to 3 bases, leaving 9 bases not matched to a gene. The CDR3 contains 15 residues. Germline CDR1 and CDR2: SEHNR and FQNEAQ (reference sequence). CDR3 DNA sequence: TGTGCCAGCAACAACAGGGGGCGCTGGGAAGAGACCCAGTACTTC. It encodes CASNNRGRWEETQYF.

There are a few counts of this clonotype. V and J are TRBV11-2 and TRBJ2-2; no clear D gene. CDR1 is SGHAT and CDR2 is FQNNGV in the germline V gene. The V end was cut by 0 bases, the J end by 4 bases, with 6 bases between. This CDR3 has 14 amino acids. The CDR3 nucleotides are TGTGCCAGCAGCTTAGAGGGGATCACCGGGGAGCTGTTTTTT. Encoded protein: CASSLEGITGELFF.

This clonotype was observed a few times. This chain uses TRBV12-3 or TRBV12-4 with TRBJ1-5, with TRBD1 as a possible D gene (5 bases). The CDR3 length is 15 residues. Trimming took off 2 bases at V and 4 bases at J, with 12 bases between the two ends. The CDR3 nucleotides are TGTGCCAGCAGTTTAAGGGTCGGGGGTAATCAGCCCCAGCATTTT. Its translation: CASSLRVGGNQPQHF.

This chain joins TRBV27 and TRBJ2-3; 8 bases line up with TRBD2. The CDR3 loop spans 14 amino acids. Trimming took 3 bases from V and 4 from J; bases not matched to a gene: 3. Germline V lookup: CDR1 MNHEY, CDR2 SMNVEV (reference sequence). Written as DNA, the CDR3 is TGTGCCAGCAGTTTTAGCGGGAAGGCAGATACGCAGTATTTT. Its protein is CASSFSGKADTQYF.

This clonotype has only a few counts. The chain combines TRBV5-1 with TRBJ1-5; 8 bases agree with TRBD1. The junction had 9 bases not matched to a gene; V was cut back by 4 bases and J by 3 bases. In germline, CDR1 is SGHRS, CDR2 YFSETQ. The CDR3 is 16 residues long. The CDR3 spells CASSPLGTGDNQPQHF. The CDR3, as DNA: TGCGCCAGCAGCCCGTTAGGGACAGGAGACAATCAGCCCCAGCATTTT.

In this sample, this clonotype turned up a few times. A single base separates this from a much larger clone, so it may be a read error. This sequence joins TRBV28 and TRBJ1-2, with D unresolved. Trimming took 3 bases from V and 3 from J, leaving 2 bases between them. The CDR3 length is 11 residues. Germline V CDR1 and CDR2: MDHEN, SYDVKM. The CDR3, as DNA: TGTGCCAGCAGTTTTTACTATGGCTACACCTTC. Translating gives CASSFYYGYTF.

The chain couples TRBV7-2 to TRBJ2-7, with a tentative D call TRBD1 (6 bases). CDR1 SGHTA and CDR2 FQGNSA come from the germline V gene. V was clipped by 1 base and J by 1 base, with 11 bases between them. The CDR3 consists of 15 residues. The CDR3 DNA reads as TGTGCCAGCAGCTTAGGCCCGACAGGATCCTACGAGCAGTACTTC. It yields the protein CASSLGPTGSYEQYF. The entire variable domain, with the rest obtained from reference TRBV7-2 and TRBJ2-7, is as follows: GAGVSQSPSNKVTEKGKDVELRCDPISGHTALYWYRQSLGQGLEFLIYFQGNSAPDKSGLPSDRFSAERTGGSVSTLTIQRTQQEDSAVYLCASSLGPTGSYEQYFGPGTRLTVT.

The chain has TRBV7-2 and TRBJ1-6; D unclear. Germline loops: CDR1 SGHTA, CDR2 FQGNSA. This CDR3 comprises 15 residues. The V and J ends lost 6 bases and 0 bases respectively, with 9 bases between them. For the CDR3, the DNA is TGTGCCAGCAGGCTACAGAGCTCCTATAATTCACCCCTCCACTTT. Translated: CASRLQSSYNSPLHF.

In its sample, this clonotype was seen many times. The gene calls are TRBV6-4 and TRBJ2-1; 9 bases map to TRBD1. The CDR3 length is 14 residues. CDR1 is MRHNA, CDR2 SNTAGT, per germline. Germline trimming cut 0 bases from V and 6 bases from J; bases unmatched to any gene: 0. The CDR3 spells CASSDSTGGNEQFF. In DNA form, the CDR3 reads TGTGCCAGCAGTGACTCGACAGGGGGCAATGAGCAGTTCTTC.

This clonotype was counted at least ten times. The rearrangement joins TRBV5-1 to TRBJ2-1, with D uncertain. CDR1 is SGHRS, CDR2 YFSETQ, per germline. Trimming shortened V by 0 bases and J by 2 bases, and 6 bases separated the two germline ends. This CDR3 contains 14 residues. The CDR3 loop reads CASSLGRPYNEQFF. In DNA form, the CDR3 reads TGCGCCAGCAGCTTGGGCAGGCCCTACAATGAGCAGTTCTTC.

The chain joins TRBV12-3 or TRBV12-4 to TRBJ2-2; D could derive from TRBD1 or TRBD2 (6 bases each). CDR3 length equals 15 residues. The V end was cut by 2 bases, the J end by 5 bases, with 12 bases between. CDR3 nucleotide sequence: TGTGCCAGCAGTTTAAGGGGGGCTAGAACCGGGGAGCTGTTTTTT. Residues: CASSLRGARTGELFF.

This clonotype occurred many times. The J gene is TRBJ1-2, the V gene TRBV9; 9 bases agree with TRBD1. This CDR3 contains 14 residues. V shed 6 bases and J 6 bases; nucleotides not matched to a gene: 9. CDR1 SGDLS and CDR2 YYNGEE come from the germline V gene. The CDR3 bases are TGTGCCAGCACCCCGGGACAGGGACTACATGGCTACACCTTC. This codes for CASTPGQGLHGYTF.